Listed below are T cell receptor beta chains from one sample, sequenced in a study of blood T cell repertoires in COVID-19. The assay was immunoSEQ multiplex PCR, and TCRdb's table has in-frame clones only and misses some. The table records a few hundred thousand clones, around 80% of them present only once. The specimen was peripheral blood. These receptors were taken from a woman in her thirties or forties who had recovered from COVID-19. Both conserved end residues are trimmed from each CDR3. Expanded clones are given a class, and other clones once, few, many or no size at all.

V | size | CDR3
TRBV4-1 | - | ASSDVTGGGETQY
TRBV2 | - | ASRRDMGNVLT
TRBV12-3/TRBV12-4 | - | ASSPDRAGGYT
TRBV15 | - | ATSRGPGSYEQY
TRBV11-2 | - | ASSLSGTRLETQY
TRBV7-2 | - | ASSPTGETQY
TRBV24-1 | - | ATSGHPNTGELF
TRBV4-3 | - | ASSQDLGVRGAF
TRBV18 | - | ASSPRGGAMPYEQY
TRBV5-1 | - | ASSFTDGSSPLH
TRBV3-1/TRBV3-2 | once | ASSQIARLARDEQF